Following are 20 T cell receptor beta chains from one sample sequenced in a study of identifying expanded T cells in peripheral blood. The method was immunoSEQ multiplex PCR; TCRdb's version includes in-frame clones alone and lacks a portion of them. This table holds approximately 130,000 clones, approximately 86% found once. The sample consisted of blood. The receptors here all came from a person between 18 and 75 years old in good health.

This chain connects TRBV5-1 to TRBJ2-2, with D tentatively TRBD1 or TRBD2 (5 bases each). Germline V gives CDR1 SGHRS, CDR2 YFSETQ. This CDR3 is built from 15 residues. Trimming removed 5 bases at V and 2 bases at J, with 13 bases between. The CDR3 sequence is CASSAGTGNTGELFF. CDR3 DNA: TGCGCCAGCAGTGCCGGGACGGGTAACACCGGGGAGCTGTTTTTT.

V gene TRBV4-1 combines with J gene TRBJ1-1; tentative D call: TRBD1 (5 bases). Trimming took 6 bases from V and 0 from J, leaving 5 bases between them. The CDR3 has 12 residues. The germline V gene encodes CDR1 MGHRA and CDR2 YSYEKL. CDR3 bases: TGCGCCAGCAGGGGGGTGAACACTGAAGCTTTCTTT. Its translation is CASRGVNTEAFF.

The chain is built from TRBV7-2 and TRBJ1-4; D is possibly TRBD1 (5 bases). The V and J ends lost 2 bases and 5 bases respectively, with 9 bases between them. This CDR3 comprises 14 residues. CDR1 and CDR2 from the germline V gene are SGHTA and FQGNSA. For the CDR3, the DNA is TGTGCCAGCAGCTTACTCGGGACGAATGAAAAACTGTTTTTT. Translation: CASSLLGTNEKLFF.

V usage is TRBV7-3 and J usage is TRBJ2-3; 8 bases align to TRBD1. CDR1 and CDR2 from the germline V gene are SGHTA and FQGTGA. With V trimmed by 5 bases and J by 3 bases, 7 bases remained unmatched. The CDR3 is 15 residues long. DNA for the CDR3: TGTGCCAGCAGCCCCTCTGGACAGGGAACAGATACGCAGTATTTT. Its protein is CASSPSGQGTDTQYF.

The chain links TRBV10-3 to TRBJ1-4; 10 bases are shared with TRBD1. Germline V CDR1 and CDR2: ENHRY, SYGVKD. V gave up 6 bases and J gave up 7 bases; unmatched junction bases: 5. This CDR3 contains 14 residues. The CDR3 loop is CAIRDGQGGEKLFF. CDR3 bases: TGTGCCATCAGAGACGGACAGGGGGGTGAAAAACTGTTTTTT.

The J gene is TRBJ2-5, the V gene TRBV6-5, with 8 nucleotides matching TRBD2. This CDR3 spans 15 amino acids. In germline, CDR1 is MNHEY, CDR2 SVGAGI. J gave up 3 bases and V 5 bases, and 8 bases lay outside the gene matches. As DNA, the CDR3 is TGTGCCAGCAGTCCGAATTCAGCGGGGGAAGAGACCCAGTACTTC. It yields the protein CASSPNSAGEETQYF.

The CDR3 loop is CATGTTPREQYF. CDR3 nucleotides: TGTGCCACTGGGACCACCCCTCGCGAGCAGTACTTC. The V gene is TRBV28, the J gene TRBJ2-7; D assignment may be TRBD1 or TRBD2 (5 bases each). The CDR3 runs to 12 residues. Germline CDR1 is MDHEN and CDR2 is SYDVKM. V lost 10 bases and J 6 bases, leaving 16 bases between the germline ends.

The chain recombines TRBV7-2 with TRBJ1-1, with D uncertain. Per the germline V gene, CDR1 is SGHTA and CDR2 is FQGNSA. Trimming took off 3 bases at V and 1 base at J, with 18 bases between the two ends. The CDR3 runs 17 residues. CDR3 residues: CASSLVLTSTSNTEAFF. DNA of the CDR3: TGTGCCAGCAGCTTGGTCCTTACCTCAACTTCGAACACTGAAGCTTTCTTT.

This chain uses TRBV9 with TRBJ2-4, with 7 nucleotides matching TRBD1. The CDR3 loop spans 14 amino acids. V gave up 4 bases and J gave up 9 bases; unmatched junction bases: 10. The germline gives CDR1 SGDLS, CDR2 YYNGEE. CDR3 amino acids: CASSSGQVEGIQYF. DNA for the CDR3: TGTGCCAGCAGCTCTGGACAGGTCGAGGGCATTCAGTACTTC.

The V and J genes are TRBV2 and TRBJ1-5; D is unresolved. The V end lost 2 bases, the J end lost 5 bases, and 4 bases lay between the germline ends. The CDR3 consists of 12 residues. Germline loops: CDR1 SNHLY, CDR2 FYNNEI. CDR3 sequence: CASSEPDQPQHF. The CDR3, as DNA: TGTGCCAGCAGTGAACCCGATCAGCCCCAGCATTTT.

Only one count was recorded for this clone. This chain connects TRBV7-2 to TRBJ1-6, with TRBD1 identical over 7 bases. The CDR3 extends over 15 amino acids. Germline-derived CDR1 and CDR2 are SGHTA and FQGNSA. The V and J ends lost 8 bases and 9 bases, in that order; junction bases with no gene match: 13. CDR3 amino acids: CASGPSGGWSSPLHF. CDR3 coding DNA: TGTGCCAGCGGGCCTTCAGGGGGGTGGAGTTCACCCCTCCACTTT. Combining the CDR3 with reference TRBV7-2 and TRBJ1-6 gives the whole variable domain GAGVSQSPSNKVTEKGKDVELRCDPISGHTALYWYRQSLGQGLEFLIYFQGNSAPDKSGLPSDRFSAERTGGSVSTLTIQRTQQEDSAVYLCASGPSGGWSSPLHFGNGTRLTVT.

The chain carries TRBV6-5 and TRBJ1-1; maybe TRBD1 (5 bases). Germline CDR1 is MNHEY and CDR2 is SVGAGI. The CDR3 runs 15 residues. V lost 4 bases and J lost 4, with 16 bases in between. The CDR3 DNA sequence: TGTGCCAGCAGTTCACCTAGGGGCACGGGCACTGAAGCTTTCTTT. Protein: CASSSPRGTGTEAFF.

The rearrangement uses TRBV29-1 and TRBJ1-1, with D maybe TRBD1 (6 bases). Trimming stripped 4 bases from V and 6 bases from J, with 12 bases between. Per germline, CDR1 SQVTM and CDR2 ANQGSEA. This CDR3 is built from 12 residues. The CDR3 reads CSVVWGAAEAFF. Here the CDR3 DNA reads TGCAGCGTTGTTTGGGGGGCGGCTGAAGCTTTCTTT.

There are a few counts of this clone. V is TRBV7-2 and J is TRBJ1-1; the match to TRBD1 covers 11 bases. The CDR3 sequence is 16 residues long. After removal of 6 bases from V and 6 bases from J, the junction contained 12 bases not matched to a gene. Germline V lookup: CDR1 SGHTA, CDR2 FQGNSA. The CDR3: CASSRTLGQGGSEAFF. CDR3 DNA sequence: TGTGCCAGCAGTCGGACCTTGGGACAGGGGGGGTCTGAAGCTTTCTTT.

This chain joins TRBV5-1 and TRBJ2-3; possibly TRBD1 for D (6 bases). This CDR3 spans 16 amino acids. Germline CDR1 and CDR2: SGHRS and YFSETQ. The V end was cut by 0 bases, the J end by 4 bases, with 15 bases between. The CDR3 loop is CASSLGHLAGADTQYF. The CDR3 DNA is TGCGCCAGCAGCTTGGGCCACCTGGCAGGGGCAGATACGCAGTATTTT.

This clone showed up just once. The chain employs TRBV11-2 and TRBJ2-7; the D gene is possibly TRBD2 (6 bases). V was cut by 6 bases and J by 6 bases, with 15 bases left in between. This CDR3 is 13 amino acids long. Germline CDR1 is SGHAT and CDR2 is FQNNGV. CDR3 coding DNA: TGTGCCAGCAGTATAGGCGGGGAGCGCGAGCAGTACTTC. Its translation: CASSIGGEREQYF.

The V gene is TRBV9, the J gene TRBJ1-2, with TRBD1 matching over 10 bases. Germline assignment: CDR1 SGDLS and CDR2 YYNGEE. This CDR3 is 15 amino acids long. J lost 7 bases, V lost 3 bases, and 9 bases had no gene match. DNA of the CDR3: TGTGCCAGCAGCGGACGAGGGACAGGGGTGAGTGGCTACACCTTC. This codes for CASSGRGTGVSGYTF.

The rearrangement uses TRBV19 and TRBJ1-1; the D gene is possibly TRBD1 (6 bases). Between the trimmed V and J ends, which lost 7 bases and 8 bases, there was a span of 14 bases. CDR3 length: 12 residues. Germline loops: CDR1 LNHDA, CDR2 SQIVND (reference sequence). The CDR3 reads CASIGGTQEAFF. The CDR3 DNA follows: TGTGCCAGTATTGGGGGCACCCAAGAAGCTTTCTTT.

The chain has TRBV5-4 and TRBJ2-5; no firm D call. The CDR3 loop spans 12 amino acids. With 4 bases removed from V and 10 bases from J, the gap between germline ends came to 14 bases. Germline assignment: CDR1 SGHNT and CDR2 YYREEE (reference sequence). In nucleotides, the CDR3 is TGTGCCAGCAGCCGGACCCAATCAGACCAGTACTTC. Protein product: CASSRTQSDQYF.

This clone was seen a handful of times. The chain joins TRBV28 to TRBJ2-7; D is tentatively TRBD1 or TRBD2 (6 bases each). Germline loops: CDR1 MDHEN, CDR2 SYDVKM. The V gene lost 3 bases and the J gene lost 2 bases, with 11 bases spanning the gap. CDR3 length equals 14 residues. The CDR3 loop is CASSLGGNAYEQYF. The CDR3 nucleotides are TGTGCCAGCAGTTTGGGGGGCAACGCCTACGAGCAGTACTTC.